This TCR beta chain was documented in a study of cytomegalovirus exposure and HLA in healthy donors. Study summary: From donors who were HLA-typed, an early data release held 70 million to 90 million unique TCRs.

This PCR relied on a set of 60 Vbeta primers and 13 Jbeta primers. The table came from immunoSEQ multiplex PCR; TCRdb's copy has only in-frame clones and leaves some out. The sample holds around 120,000 clones; about 75% are singletons and the top ten take 25% to 35%. The CDR3 has 18 amino acids. Germline V gene data show CDR1 as SGDLS and CDR2 as YYNGEE. V lost 3 bases and J lost 5; bases outside the gene matches: 9. Study-level points and caveats: Being indistinguishable, some V segments were excluded, TRBV6-2 and TRBV6-3 among them. In a later analysis, DRB1 alleles had the most associated TCRs; HLA-C alleles the fewest. Analysis was carried out at a later point, and it linked a missense DCLRE1C variant to TCR beta V- and J-gene trimming.

To note about this clone: The antigen is not known.

This chain uses TRBV9 with TRBJ2-2; TRBD2 matches 14 bases. Sequences were obtained from PBMCs. The sequence was obtained from a man in his 60s in good health and CMV-seropositive. CDR3 nucleotides: TGTGCCAGCAGCGACGCCGGGACTAGCGGGAGAGGGACCGGGGAGCTGTTTTTT. This encodes CASSDAGTSGRGTGELFF.